The 13 T cell receptor beta chains in this list originate from one sample, sequenced in a study of identical twins. MiXCR, applied by TCRdb to the 5' RACE reads, yields one record per CDR3 protein. The data contain about 920,000 distinct CDR3 sequences, over 9% of them seen just once; the ten biggest clones take up 1.5% to 2%. Another study also made use of these data, one on yellow fever vaccine responses in identical twins.

Sequences were obtained from PBMCs. The source of these receptors is a woman aged 18 to 35 in good health.

This clonotype was observed a few times. The chain combines TRBV4-1 with TRBJ2-1, with 16 bases lining up with TRBD2. The junction had 5 bases not matched to a gene; V was cut back by 0 bases and J by 3 bases. The germline V gene has CDR1 MGHRA and CDR2 YSYEKL. This CDR3 has 19 residues. CDR3 sequence (DNA): TGCGCCAGCAGCCAAGAGGGACTAGCGGGAGGGCCAAGCTACAATGAGCAGTTCTTC. It codes for CASSQEGLAGGPSYNEQFF.

This clonotype showed up just a few times. This rearrangement joins TRBV5-1 to TRBJ2-3, with D uncertain. Trimming stripped 4 bases from V and 0 bases from J, with 12 bases between. Germline CDR1 is SGHRS and CDR2 is YFSETQ. The CDR3 covers 15 residues. This CDR3 is CASSPVGYSTDTQYF. CDR3 bases: TGCGCCAGCAGCCCGGTGGGCTACAGCACAGATACGCAGTATTTT.

Comment on this clonotype: This could be a read error, since a much larger clone is one nucleotide away. The chain carries TRBV28 and TRBJ2-7; 10 nucleotides align to TRBD2. Losses at the gene ends were 5 bases for V and 0 bases for J; bases not matched to a gene: 4. Per the germline V gene, CDR1 is MDHEN and CDR2 is SYDVKM. CDR3 length equals 15 residues. CDR3 coding DNA: TGTGCCAGCAGTATAGCGGGAGGAAGCTCCTACGAGCAGTACTTC. Amino acid sequence: CASSIAGGSSYEQYF.

The CDR3 sequence is CASSLSTGGKNTEAFF. The CDR3, as DNA: TGCGCCAGCAGCTTGAGTACAGGGGGAAAGAACACTGAAGCTTTCTTT. The chain has TRBV5-1 and TRBJ1-1; TRBD1 matches 8 bases. The CDR3 runs to 16 residues. The germline V gene encodes CDR1 SGHRS and CDR2 YFSETQ. V trimming: 1 base; J trimming: 1 base; junction bases outside the gene matches: 6.

The rearrangement joins TRBV7-6 to TRBJ2-6; D is ambiguous. Germline assignment: CDR1 SGHVS and CDR2 FNYEAQ. CDR3 length: 14 amino acids. V was trimmed by 6 bases and J by 1 base, leaving 7 bases between them. For the CDR3, the DNA is TGTGCCAGCAGGGAGTCGTCTGGGGCCAACGTCCTGACTTTC. Residues: CASRESSGANVLTF. The entire variable domain, with the rest obtained from reference TRBV7-6 and TRBJ2-6, is as follows: GAGVSQSPRYKVTKRGQDVALRCDPISGHVSLYWYRQALGQGPEFLTYFNYEAQQDKSGLPNDRFSAERPEGSISTLTIQRTEQRDSAMYRCASRESSGANVLTFGAGSRLTVL.

CDR3 bases: TGTGCCAGCAGTTTACCCCGTAGCGGGTTGTACCAAGAGACCCAGTACTTC. This sequence encodes CASSLPRSGLYQETQYF. The chain joins TRBV28 to TRBJ2-5; 7 nucleotides line up with TRBD2. Trimming took 2 bases from V and 0 from J; bases not matched to a gene: 9. This CDR3 region has 17 residues. Looked up from germline, CDR1 is MDHEN and CDR2 is SYDVKM.

The chain joins TRBV6-5 to TRBJ2-3; D unclear. The CDR3 contains 15 residues. V dropped 2 bases and J dropped 4 bases, with 13 bases sitting between them. From germline, CDR1 is MNHEY and CDR2 SVGAGI. The CDR3 loop is CASSYRKGRADTQYF. CDR3 nucleotide sequence: TGTGCCAGCAGTTACCGAAAAGGACGGGCAGATACGCAGTATTTT.

This clonotype showed up just a few times. The chain employs TRBV20-1 and TRBJ1-3, with D perhaps matching TRBD1 (5 bases). Trimming removed 5 bases at V and 4 bases at J, with 18 bases between. The CDR3 length is 15 residues. CDR1 and CDR2 from the germline V gene are DFQATT and SNEGSKA (reference sequence). CDR3 in amino acids: CSASAGFFSGNTIYF. The CDR3 DNA follows: TGCAGTGCTTCCGCAGGGTTTTTTTCAGGAAACACCATATATTTT.

Only a few counts were recorded for this clonotype. The chain recombines TRBV24-1 with TRBJ2-1; 7 nucleotides line up with TRBD2. Germline CDR1 KGHDR, CDR2 SFDVKD. The CDR3 length is 14 residues. J gave up 8 bases and V 6 bases, and 9 bases lay outside the gene matches. CDR3 residues: CATSRAGAFDEQFF. The CDR3 coding sequence is TGTGCCACCAGTCGGGCGGGAGCGTTCGATGAGCAGTTCTTC.

The chain uses TRBV5-4 and TRBJ2-2, with TRBD1 identical over 8 bases. J gave up 4 bases and V 5 bases, and 10 bases lay outside the gene matches. The CDR3 length is 16 residues. Per germline, CDR1 SGHNT and CDR2 YYREEE (reference sequence). The CDR3 DNA sequence: TGTGCCAGCAGATCCGCGACAGGGGCACTCACCGGGGAGCTGTTTTTT. It yields the protein CASRSATGALTGELFF.

The chain joins TRBV10-3 to TRBJ2-7, with D possibly TRBD2 on 7 matching bases. CDR3 length: 14 residues. CDR1 is ENHRY, CDR2 SYGVKD, per germline. V lost 6 bases and J 3 bases, leaving 15 bases between the germline ends. The CDR3 sequence: CAISDGGAGYEQYF. CDR3 in DNA: TGTGCCATCAGCGATGGGGGGGCCGGCTACGAGCAGTACTTC.

The chain employs TRBV15 and TRBJ2-3; the match to TRBD2 covers 12 bases. The CDR3 length is 17 residues. CDR1 and CDR2 from the germline V gene are LNHNV and YYDKDF (reference sequence). V was pared by 2 bases and J by 5 bases, with 8 bases of the junction left unmatched. CDR3 bases: TGTGCCACCAGCAGATTGACTAGCGGGAGCCGAGAAGATACGCAGTATTTT. This encodes CATSRLTSGSREDTQYF. Looking up the rest from reference TRBV15 and TRBJ2-3 gives the full variable domain: DAMVIQNPRYQVTQFGKPVTLSCSQTLNHNVMYWYQQKSSQAPKLLFHYYDKDFNNEADTPDNFQSRRPNTSFCFLDIRSPGLGDTAMYLCATSRLTSGSREDTQYFGPGTRLTVL.

This clonotype appeared a few times. The rearrangement joins TRBV28 to TRBJ1-2, with 8 bases matching TRBD1. Germline CDR1 MDHEN, CDR2 SYDVKM. With 4 bases clipped from V and 1 base from J, the junction kept 8 bases outside the gene matches. This CDR3 contains 16 residues. CDR3 in amino acids: CASSSHRTGFNYGYTF. For the CDR3, the DNA is TGTGCCAGCAGTTCCCACCGGACAGGGTTTAACTATGGCTACACCTTC.